Each of the 12 T cell receptor beta chains below was sequenced from the same sample in a study of T cell responses to AZD1222 COVID-19 vaccine. The data were produced by immunoSEQ multiplex PCR, yet TCRdb's version contains in-frame clones alone and is incomplete. Found here are 130,000 or so clones, more than 80% of them singletons; the top ten hold more than 0.8%. Sample: peripheral blood, taken on day 0 of MenACWY control vaccination. The source of these receptors is an adult in good health.

V usage is TRBV14 and J usage is TRBJ1-2; D possibly corresponds to TRBD1 (5 bases). The V gene's germline CDR1 is SGHDN and CDR2 FVKESK. Trimming stripped 4 bases from V and 6 bases from J, with 9 bases between. The CDR3 has 12 amino acids. This CDR3 reads CASSRGEHGYTF. The DNA for the CDR3 is TGTGCCAGCAGCCGGGGGGAACATGGCTACACCTTC.

The chain uses TRBV18 and TRBJ1-1, with 7 nucleotides matching TRBD1. CDR1 is KGHSH, CDR2 LQKENI, per germline. V shed 6 bases, J shed 6 bases, and the junction held 19 bases outside the gene matches. This CDR3 has 17 amino acids. The chain's CDR3 is CASSPSSQGGSWAEAFF. The CDR3, as DNA: TGTGCCAGCTCCCCATCATCCCAAGGGGGCTCGTGGGCTGAAGCTTTCTTT.

CDR3 in DNA: TGTGCCAGCAGTTACACAGCGGGGGACTACAATGAGCAGTTCTTC. As protein: CASSYTAGDYNEQFF. The rearrangement joins TRBV6-5 to TRBJ2-1; 8 bases align to TRBD2. The J segment lost 3 bases and the V segment lost 2 bases, leaving 3 bases of the junction unmatched. The CDR3 loop spans 15 amino acids. Per the germline V gene, CDR1 is MNHEY and CDR2 is SVGAGI.

The chain has TRBV9 and TRBJ1-2, with 7 nucleotides matching TRBD1. The J segment lost 3 bases and the V segment lost 0 bases, leaving 2 bases of the junction unmatched. This CDR3 has 14 amino acids. The germline V gene has CDR1 SGDLS and CDR2 YYNGEE. The chain's CDR3 is CASSVGGQDYGYTF. In DNA, the CDR3 is TGTGCCAGCAGCGTAGGTGGACAGGACTATGGCTACACCTTC.

The genes are TRBV10-3 and TRBJ1-2, with D unresolved. This CDR3 region has 15 residues. The V gene's germline CDR1 is ENHRY and CDR2 SYGVKD. V was cut by 3 bases and J by 4 bases, with 15 bases left in between. The DNA of the CDR3 is TGTGCCATCAGTGATAGTTCGGGCGTCCCCTATGGCTACACCTTC. Encoded protein: CAISDSSGVPYGYTF.

V usage is TRBV28 and J usage is TRBJ1-6; D is uncertain. The CDR3 is made up of 11 amino acids. Germline loops: CDR1 MDHEN, CDR2 SYDVKM. Trimming cost V 5 bases and J 11 bases, with 7 bases left between them. CDR3 loop: CASSPGTPLHF. Written as DNA, the CDR3 is TGTGCCAGCAGTCCCGGGACACCCCTCCACTTT.

The V call is TRBV5-1, the J call TRBJ2-2, with D uncertain. Trimming pared 5 bases from V and 2 bases from J, leaving 4 bases between. This CDR3 spans 12 amino acids. In germline, CDR1 is SGHRS, CDR2 YFSETQ. CDR3: CASSLNTGELFF. The CDR3 DNA reads TGCGCCAGCAGTCTCAACACCGGGGAGCTGTTTTTT.

This clone was counted once. CDR3 sequence reads: CASMKGDLKETQYF. For the CDR3, the DNA is TGTGCCAGCATGAAAGGGGACTTAAAGGAGACCCAGTACTTC. The chain uses TRBV28 and TRBJ2-5, with TRBD2 as a possible D gene (6 bases). Trimming removed 7 bases at V and 5 bases at J, with 17 bases between. Germline loops: CDR1 MDHEN, CDR2 SYDVKM. The CDR3 consists of 14 residues.

The chain is built from TRBV5-6 and TRBJ2-7; D possibly corresponds to TRBD2 (5 bases). The CDR3 is made up of 16 amino acids. Germline V gene sequence: CDR1 SGHDT, CDR2 YYEEEE. The V end lost 3 bases, the J end lost 2 bases, and 18 bases lay between the germline ends. In DNA form, the CDR3 reads TGTGCCAGCAGCTCCCCCGGGGATCAGGCAACCTACGAGCAGTACTTC. Translated, it gives CASSSPGDQATYEQYF.

This sequence joins TRBV6-5 and TRBJ1-1, with D uncertain. Germline CDR1 MNHEY, CDR2 SVGAGI. CDR3 size: 13 residues. Trimming cost V 6 bases and J 1 base, with 9 bases left between them. CDR3 DNA: TGTGCCAGCAGGGCAGGAAAGAACACTGAAGCTTTCTTT. It translates to CASRAGKNTEAFF.

This rearrangement joins TRBV28 to TRBJ1-5, with 10 positions matching TRBD1. With 3 bases clipped from V and 7 bases from J, the junction kept 6 bases outside the gene matches. Germline CDR1 and CDR2: MDHEN and SYDVKM. CDR3 length: 15 residues. As DNA, the CDR3 is TGTGCCAGCAGTTTTGTCGGGACAGGGGAGCAGCCCCAGCATTTT. This gives the protein CASSFVGTGEQPQHF.

The chain combines TRBV2 with TRBJ1-5, with 7 bases matching TRBD1. Germline CDR1 is SNHLY and CDR2 is FYNNEI. The ends lost 2 bases at V and 4 bases at J; junction bases unmatched: 5. The CDR3 is made up of 15 amino acids. CDR3 bases: TGTGCCAGCAGTGAATTGGGACAGTTTAATCAGCCCCAGCATTTT. This sequence encodes CASSELGQFNQPQHF.